This T cell receptor beta chain originates from a study of blood T cell repertoires in COVID-19 (dated by TCRdb to about 2020). About the investigation overall: Samples covering the acute and convalescent phases of COVID-19 were provided by collaborators in the United States, Italy and Spain. The prospective study material was composed of cDNA or gDNA derived from T cells, B-cell-depleted T cells, or PBMCs. Deeply sampled blood TCRbeta repertoires from subjects exposed to, actively infected with, or recovered from COVID-19 were included in the dataset. The repertoires were released in a freely available public database meant as a resource for research on the immune response to SARS-CoV-2. Samples were obtained from the ongoing ImmuneRACE study (first 160 participants) and from 1,254 subjects provided by 6 global collaborators. Sample metadata almost always included a de-identified subject ID, COVID-19 status, age in years and sex. Where available, HLA class I and class II types were obtained from metadata supplied by the sample provider rather than from assay-based typing. What the study reported, not specific to this receptor: Clinical and demographic metadata were provided uncurated, with the amount varying by source and participant.

In the case of this clone: Its antigen remains undetermined. No base-level quality is on record; no much larger clone is a single base apart.

V gives up 5 bases and J gives up 5 bases, and the segment between their germline ends measures 10 bases. Per the germline V gene, MNHEY is the CDR1 and SVGAGI is the CDR2. Measured from the cysteine to the phenylalanine, the CDR3 is 13 residues long. CDR3 DNA is the only sequence kept; it has 39 bases, read in frame from the first base. The immunoSEQ Assay, a bias-controlled multiplex PCR, was used to amplify TCRbeta CDR3 regions from genomic DNA. On the authors' methods: The number of nucleated cells in each sample was estimated from the amplification of reference gene primers within the assay. Sequence reads were collapsed and filtered to measure the absolute abundance of every unique TCRbeta CDR3 rearrangement. Productive Simpson clonality was computed per sample as the square root of Simpson's diversity index over productive rearrangements. TCRdb stores this immuneACCESS table with in-frame sequences only. Part of the clones is absent; in the studies checked, under half of the shortfall reflects unresolved V genes, and no reason is known for the rest. That table is the source of V, J and clone size, and D and trimming were worked out from the DNA. In all, the sample holds 20,000 to 25,000 clones, and around nine tenths of those were seen once. Together, the top ten hold over 7.5% of the sample.

The collaborating institutions used their own protocols to collect whole blood in K2EDTA tubes. Collaborator samples were shipped for TCRbeta analysis as frozen whole blood, isolated PBMCs, or DNA extracted from either sample type. The TCR was taken from a human donor with active COVID-19. The donor label of this sample is uncertain. The chain employs TRBV6-5 and TRBJ1-5; the D gene is not confidently resolved. Sequencing was performed on peripheral blood. The DNA reads TGTGCCAGCAGTACTAAGTCGGATCAGCCCCAGCATTTT. This encodes CASSTKSDQPQHF.